The rows below give T cell receptor beta chains drawn from one sample of a study of early stage breast cancer tumors. The data were produced by immunoSEQ multiplex PCR, yet TCRdb's version contains in-frame clones alone and is incomplete. The sample has about 41,000 clones; about three quarters are singletons. Specimen: blood. The receptor source for this set is a person aged 50-59 years with breast cancer. Both conserved end residues are part of each CDR3. The D gene is left open where the match is weak. Expanded clones get a size class; other rows say once, few or many, or leave the size out.

D gene	clone size	V gene	J gene	CDR3 protein	CDR3 DNA
NA	NA	TRBV2	TRBJ2-1	CASSQRGNSFNEQFF	TGTGCCAGCAGTCAAAGGGGGAACTCCTTCAATGAGCAGTTCTTC
NA	NA	TRBV19	TRBJ2-5	CASSGEETQYF	TGTGCCAGTAGTGGGGAGGAGACCCAGTACTTC
NA	few	TRBV19	TRBJ1-2	CASNRGGRDYGYTF	TGTGCCAGTAACCGGGGGGGGCGCGACTATGGCTACACCTTC
NA	NA	TRBV7-9	TRBJ1-5	CASSFSRGHQPQHF	TGTGCCAGCAGCTTCAGCAGGGGACATCAGCCCCAGCATTTT
NA	NA	TRBV19	TRBJ2-7	CASNEGQGRNEQYF	TGTGCCAGTAACGAGGGGCAGGGGAGAAACGAGCAGTACTTC
NA	NA	TRBV5-1	TRBJ2-1	CASSLYAGSYNEQFF	TGCGCCAGCAGCTTGTATGCGGGCTCCTACAATGAGCAGTTCTTC
TRBD1	NA	TRBV11-2	TRBJ2-2	CASSTQGAVGELFF	TGTGCCAGCAGCACTCAGGGGGCGGTCGGGGAGCTGTTTTTT
NA	NA	TRBV7-3	TRBJ2-1	CASSSRDSSYNEQFF	TGTGCCAGCAGCTCCCGGGACTCCTCCTACAATGAGCAGTTCTTC
NA	NA	TRBV29-1	TRBJ1-5	CSVEEGGQPQHF	TGCAGCGTTGAGGAGGGCGGTCAGCCCCAGCATTTT
NA	NA	TRBV9	TRBJ2-1	CASSGRWNYNEQFF	TGTGCCAGCAGCGGGAGGTGGAACTACAATGAGCAGTTCTTC
NA	few	TRBV4-3	TRBJ1-1	CASSQQTTTNTEAFF	TGCGCCAGCAGCCAACAAACAACTACGAACACTGAAGCTTTCTTT
NA	few	TRBV9	TRBJ1-1	CASSGGTLGGENTEAFF	TGTGCCAGCAGCGGCGGTACGTTAGGTGGCGAGAACACTGAAGCTTTCTTT
NA	NA	TRBV5-1	TRBJ1-1	CASSFVSMNTEAFF	TGCGCCAGCAGCTTTGTGAGCATGAACACTGAAGCTTTCTTT
TRBD2	few	TRBV2	TRBJ2-2	CASRTSGETGELFF	TGTGCCAGCCGGACTAGCGGGGAGACCGGGGAGCTGTTTTTT
NA	NA	TRBV6-5	TRBJ2-2	CASNTDRNTGELFF	TGTGCCAGCAACACGGACAGAAACACCGGGGAGCTGTTTTTT
NA	few	TRBV9	TRBJ1-2	CASSVDSQGRGGYTF	TGTGCCAGCAGCGTAGACAGCCAAGGTCGTGGTGGCTACACCTTC
NA	few	TRBV10-3	TRBJ1-4	CAISEGQTNEKLFF	TGTGCCATCAGTGAGGGGCAGACCAATGAAAAACTGTTTTTT
TRBD1	NA	TRBV2	TRBJ1-1	CASSNDREWGEAFF	TGTGCCAGCAGTAACGACAGGGAGTGGGGTGAAGCTTTCTTT
TRBD1	NA	TRBV5-4	TRBJ2-1	CASSFWTGFYNEQFF	TGTGCCAGCAGCTTCTGGACAGGGTTTTACAATGAGCAGTTCTTC
NA	once	TRBV2	TRBJ1-3	CASSLDNGNTIYF	TGTGCCAGCAGTTTAGACAATGGAAACACCATATATTTT
NA	NA	TRBV7-8	TRBJ2-7	CASRTTIRGYEQYF	TGTGCCAGCAGGACTACCATTAGGGGGTACGAGCAGTACTTC
NA	NA	TRBV7-6	TRBJ2-5	CASSLGGAYQETQYF	TGTGCCAGCAGCTTAGGTGGGGCGTACCAAGAGACCCAGTACTTC
NA	NA	TRBV6-6	TRBJ2-3	CASSSLVADTQYF	TGTGCCAGCAGTTCACTGGTGGCAGATACGCAGTATTTT
NA	NA	TRBV7-3	TRBJ2-1	CASSRNRDNEQFF	TGTGCCAGCAGCCGCAACCGGGACAATGAGCAGTTCTTC
NA	NA	TRBV10-3	TRBJ1-2	CAISGRNREEGYTF	TGTGCCATCAGTGGGCGGAACAGGGAAGAGGGCTACACCTTC
NA	NA	TRBV10-1	TRBJ1-1	CASSPGVYTEAFF	TGCGCCAGCAGCCCAGGGGTTTACACTGAAGCTTTCTTT
NA	NA	TRBV5-5	TRBJ1-1	CASSLTSAEVVAFF	TGTGCCAGCAGCTTGACATCTGCCGAGGTAGTGGCTTTCTTT
TRBD1	NA	TRBV6-6	TRBJ1-2	CASSSQGQGYGYTF	TGTGCCAGCAGTTCCCAAGGACAGGGGTATGGCTACACCTTC
NA	NA	TRBV7-9	TRBJ1-2	CASSWETPRGYTF	TGTGCCAGCAGCTGGGAGACCCCGCGGGGCTACACCTTC
TRBD1	NA	TRBV29-1	TRBJ2-2	CSVEATQGAVGELFF	TGCAGCGTTGAAGCAACACAGGGGGCGGTCGGGGAGCTGTTTTTT
TRBD1	few	TRBV10-2	TRBJ1-1	CASTGTGAEAFF	TGCGCCAGCACCGGGACAGGGGCTGAAGCTTTCTTT
TRBD2	NA	TRBV5-1	TRBJ2-2	CASSPRPSGEYPGELFF	TGCGCCAGCAGCCCTCGACCTAGCGGGGAGTACCCCGGGGAGCTGTTTTTT
TRBD1	NA	TRBV5-1	TRBJ2-2	CASSLDRGTGELFF	TGCGCCAGCAGCTTGGACAGGGGAACCGGGGAGCTGTTTTTT
TRBD1	NA	TRBV7-8	TRBJ1-5	CASSFLGQPNQPQHF	TGTGCCAGCAGCTTTCTGGGACAGCCTAATCAGCCCCAGCATTTT
NA	few	TRBV11-3	TRBJ2-1	CASSLVGSDEQFF	TGTGCCAGCAGCTTGGTGGGGAGTGATGAGCAGTTCTTC
NA	NA	TRBV6-5	TRBJ2-5	CASSYVGGGETQYF	TGTGCCAGCAGTTACGTGGGAGGAGGAGAGACCCAGTACTTC
NA	NA	TRBV25-1	TRBJ1-3	CASSGSGNTIYF	TGTGCCAGCAGTGGTAGTGGAAACACCATATATTTT
NA	NA	TRBV6-6	TRBJ2-5	CASSYLETQYF	TGTGCCAGCAGTTACCTAGAGACCCAGTACTTC
NA	once	TRBV5-6	TRBJ2-7	CASSLAGAAGGNF	TGTGCCAGCAGCTTGGCGGGAGCCGCCGGAGGTAACTTC
TRBD2	NA	TRBV2	TRBJ2-1	CASSEGLAGYNEQFF	TGTGCCAGCAGTGAAGGACTAGCGGGGTACAATGAGCAGTTCTTC
NA	NA	TRBV7-2	TRBJ1-2	CASSLEAGDIGYTF	TGTGCCAGCAGCTTAGAGGCAGGTGACATTGGCTACACCTTC